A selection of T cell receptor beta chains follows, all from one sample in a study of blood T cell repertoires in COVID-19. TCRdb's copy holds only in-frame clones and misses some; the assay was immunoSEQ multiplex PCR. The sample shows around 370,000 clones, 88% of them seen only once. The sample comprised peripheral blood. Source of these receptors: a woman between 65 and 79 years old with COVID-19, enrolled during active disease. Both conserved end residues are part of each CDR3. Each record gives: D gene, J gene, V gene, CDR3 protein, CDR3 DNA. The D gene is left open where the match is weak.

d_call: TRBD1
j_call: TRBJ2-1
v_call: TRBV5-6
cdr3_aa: CASSLGTGTYNEQFF
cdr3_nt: TGTGCCAGCAGCTTAGGGACAGGGACCTACAATGAGCAGTTCTTC

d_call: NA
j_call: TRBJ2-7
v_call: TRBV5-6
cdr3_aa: CASSSPGTEPYEQYF
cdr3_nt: TGTGCCAGCAGCTCCCCCGGGACTGAGCCCTACGAGCAGTACTTC

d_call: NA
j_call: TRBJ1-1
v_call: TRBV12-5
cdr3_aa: CASGSQQNTEAFF
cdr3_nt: TGTGCTAGTGGTTCACAGCAGAACACTGAAGCTTTCTTT

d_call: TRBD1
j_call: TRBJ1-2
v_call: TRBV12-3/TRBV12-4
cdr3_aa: CASTPGGPAGYTF
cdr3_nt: TGTGCCAGCACCCCAGGGGGTCCGGCTGGCTACACCTTC

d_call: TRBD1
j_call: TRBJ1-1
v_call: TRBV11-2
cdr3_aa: CASSSETGETEAFF
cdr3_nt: TGTGCCAGCAGCTCGGAGACAGGGGAAACTGAAGCTTTCTTT

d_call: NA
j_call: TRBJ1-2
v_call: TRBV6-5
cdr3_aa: CASSYSPFPGKGYTF
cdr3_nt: TGTGCCAGCAGTTACTCCCCGTTTCCGGGGAAGGGCTACACCTTC

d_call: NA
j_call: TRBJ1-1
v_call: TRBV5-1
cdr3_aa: CASSYTRLGMNTEAFF
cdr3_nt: TGCGCCAGCAGCTACACCCGACTAGGGATGAACACTGAAGCTTTCTTT

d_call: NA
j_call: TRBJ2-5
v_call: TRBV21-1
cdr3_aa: CASSNPSGGSETQYF
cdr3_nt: TGTGCCAGCAGCAACCCTAGCGGGGGTTCAGAGACCCAGTACTTC

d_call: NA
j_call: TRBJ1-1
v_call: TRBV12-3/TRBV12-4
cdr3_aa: CASSLLGAEAFF
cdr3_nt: TGTGCCAGCAGTTTATTAGGAGCTGAAGCTTTCTTT

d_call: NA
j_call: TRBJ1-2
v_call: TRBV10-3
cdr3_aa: CAISDPGVGPNYGYTF
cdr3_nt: TGTGCCATCAGTGACCCAGGGGTAGGGCCTAACTATGGCTACACCTTC

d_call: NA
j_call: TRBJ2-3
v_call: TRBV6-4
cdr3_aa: CASSDIASHNTDTQYF
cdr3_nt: TGTGCCAGCAGTGACATAGCCAGCCATAACACAGATACGCAGTATTTT

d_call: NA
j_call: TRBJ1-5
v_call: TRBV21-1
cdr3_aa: CARWDRVSNQPQHF
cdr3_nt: TGTGCCAGATGGGACAGGGTGAGCAATCAGCCCCAGCATTTT